The clone carrying this T cell receptor beta chain was counted a few times. As yet, its antigen is unknown. The record originates from a study of T cell repertoires in cytomegalovirus infection. Background on the study: Selected CMV epitopes included recently identified HLA-C-restricted ones as well as well-studied HLA-B-restricted ones. Shared public TCR beta signatures pointed to both CMV infection and a matching HLA type.

TCRdb independently ran MiXCR on the reads; one entry per CDR3 protein. Found here are around 300,000 distinct CDR3 sequences, 25% of them singletons; the top ten hold roughly 15%. Between the trimmed V and J ends, which lost 2 bases and 13 bases, there was a span of 25 bases. The germline gives CDR1 MNHEY, CDR2 SMNVEV (reference sequence). The CDR3 is 16 residues long. Study-level findings and limits: Dominating the ex vivo response were HLA-C-restricted CMV-specific TCR beta clonotypes. Totalled public TCR beta family frequency picked out people who carried CMV plus the relevant HLA.

The receptor's source is a human donor in good health (CMV status not recorded). Some clones in this sample may be carry-over from other donors' samples. The J gene is TRBJ2-3, the V gene TRBV27; possible D gene TRBD1, 5 bases. Sequenced here: cultured PBMCs, sampled from culture after CMV antigen stimulation. In DNA, the CDR3 is TGTGCCAGCAGTTTAATCGGGTCCTCCAGCCCTTTAGGGGAGTATTTT. Protein: CASSLIGSSSPLGEYF.